This T cell receptor beta chain appears in the sequencing data of a study of blood T cell repertoires in COVID-19. In the study overall: Nucleic acid was either cDNA or gDNA, and it came from T cells, B-cell-depleted T cells, or PBMCs.

There are 14 residues in the CDR3. Germline V lookup: CDR1 MNHEY, CDR2 SVGAGI. With 6 bases removed from V and 0 bases from J, the gap between germline ends came to 8 bases. Under the authors' procedure: Reference gene primers were amplified, and this amplification served to estimate nucleated cell counts. The protocol was immunoSEQ multiplex PCR, while the TCRdb copy is restricted to in-frame clones and leaves out a portion. Clone size and V and J calls were adopted from that table, with D and trimming inferred from the DNA. The sample has tens of thousands of clones, around 85% seen once. This chain uses TRBV6-5 with TRBJ1-4; D is undetermined. The receptor was isolated from a human donor in a cohort sampled during active COVID-19. The material sequenced was peripheral blood. In nucleotides, the CDR3 is TGTGCCAGCAGGGCGGCAGCAACTAATGAAAAACTGTTTTTT. This translates into CASRAAATNEKLFF.